The clone carrying this T cell receptor (beta chain) was seen ten or more times. Its antigen is undetermined. At one boundary the junction diverges from the germline segment, which might be a read error. The record originates from a study of breast tumors, draining lymph nodes, adjacent tissues. MiXCR, applied by TCRdb to the multiplex PCR reads, yields one record per CDR3 protein. The data show over 200,000 distinct CDR3 sequences, with 30% to 35% seen just once and approximately 3.5% held by the top ten. The lymph nodes were axillary draining lymph nodes from breast cancer patients. Findings and limits, study-wide: That most tumor T cells come from lymph nodes remained unproven. Tumor repertoires ranked between lymph nodes and nontumor tissue in diversity, with V and J gene preferences. The data were judged consistent with most tumor T cells coming from lymph node and expanding in tumor.

The clonotype originates from a female donor with breast cancer. Some clones in this sample may be carry-over from other donors' samples. The material sequenced was axillary lymph node tissue.

This chain's CDR3 is CAIMGTGELLF. Here the CDR3 DNA reads TGTGCCATCATGGGCACAGGGGAACTGCTCTTC. This chain joins TRBV10-3 and TRBJ2-1; 7 nucleotides line up with TRBD1. CDR1 and CDR2 from the germline V gene are ENHRY and SYGVKD. The CDR3 covers 11 residues.